The 12 T cell receptor beta chains reported below all come from one sample, sequenced in a study of shared clonotypes between healthy human individuals. Profiled with immunoSEQ multiplex PCR; TCRdb holds only in-frame clones, not every one. The top ten hold approximately 0.41% of the sample, which has a few million clones, just under 95% seen once. Sample: naive CD4+ T cells from PBMCs. Subset meaning: CD45RA+ positively selected. The source of these receptors is a man in his late teens or twenties in good health. Some clones in this sample may be carry-over from other donors' samples.

The genes are TRBV11-1 and TRBJ2-5; perhaps D is TRBD1 or TRBD2 (6 bases each). Germline CDR1 and CDR2: SGHAT and FQDESV (reference sequence). Trimming cost V 5 bases and J 1 base, with 14 bases left between them. This CDR3 comprises 15 residues. This chain's CDR3 is CASSTRRGAQETQYF. CDR3 in DNA: TGTGCCAGCAGCACCCGAAGGGGGGCCCAAGAGACCCAGTACTTC.

This clone showed up just once. The chain has TRBV29-1 and TRBJ1-1; no firm D call. V was clipped by 7 bases and J by 0 bases, with 12 bases between them. CDR1 is SQVTM, CDR2 ANQGSEA, per germline. The CDR3 has 13 residues. The CDR3 here is CSARTLMNTEAFF. The CDR3 DNA sequence: TGCAGCGCCCGGACCCTAATGAACACTGAAGCTTTCTTT.

The chain carries TRBV6-1 and TRBJ2-3; D could derive from TRBD1 or TRBD2 (5 bases each). With 8 bases removed from V and 4 bases from J, the gap between germline ends came to 16 bases. This CDR3 comprises 14 residues. Per the germline V gene, CDR1 is MNHNS and CDR2 is SASEGT. CDR3 amino acids: CASVRDPSSDTQYF. CDR3 in DNA: TGTGCCAGCGTTAGGGACCCCTCTTCAGATACGCAGTATTTT.

The J gene is TRBJ2-7, the V gene TRBV2; tentatively, D is TRBD1 or TRBD2 (5 bases each). Germline V CDR1 and CDR2: SNHLY, FYNNEI. V dropped 6 bases and J dropped 0 bases, with 12 bases sitting between them. The CDR3 has 14 amino acids. This chain's CDR3 is CASRGETNSYEQYF. The CDR3, as DNA: TGTGCCAGCAGGGGGGAGACCAACTCCTACGAGCAGTACTTC.

This chain joins TRBV30 and TRBJ2-7, with 7 bases fitting TRBD1. This CDR3 contains 12 residues. V dropped 3 bases and J dropped 12; count of bases not matched to a gene: 11. Germline V CDR1 and CDR2: GTSNPN, SVGIG (reference sequence). CDR3 sequence (DNA): TGTGCCTGGAGGAATAAACAGGGGTTCCCGTACTTC. Residues: CAWRNKQGFPYF.

The chain couples TRBV19 to TRBJ2-3; D may be TRBD2 (5 bases). V was pared by 9 bases and J by 5 bases, with 15 bases between. Germline V gene data show CDR1 as LNHDA and CDR2 as SQIVND (reference sequence). CDR3 size: 13 residues. This CDR3 is CASKRNGEDTQYF. Written as DNA, the CDR3 is TGTGCCAGCAAAAGGAACGGGGAAGATACGCAGTATTTT.

The chain recombines TRBV11-2 with TRBJ1-2, with unresolved D. The CDR3 has 13 residues. V dropped 4 bases and J dropped 7 bases, with 13 bases sitting between them. Per germline, CDR1 SGHAT and CDR2 FQNNGV. The CDR3 sequence is CASSSQVSGGYTF. The CDR3 DNA reads as TGTGCCAGCAGCTCCCAAGTCTCCGGTGGCTACACCTTC.

J is TRBJ2-5 and V is TRBV18; D possibly corresponds to TRBD1 (5 bases). Germline loops: CDR1 KGHSH, CDR2 LQKENI. CDR3 length: 15 residues. Deletions cut 1 base from V and 2 bases from J, with 11 bases between. CDR3 residues: CASSPRVGDQETQYF. The DNA for the CDR3 is TGTGCCAGCTCACCACGGGTAGGGGATCAAGAGACCCAGTACTTC.

The chain couples TRBV5-5 to TRBJ1-2; D uncertain. The CDR3 length is 12 residues. V lost 2 bases and J 4 bases, leaving 6 bases between the germline ends. Germline CDR1 SGHKS, CDR2 YYEKEE (reference sequence). CDR3 sequence reads: CASSFEGYGYTF. CDR3 nucleotide sequence: TGTGCCAGCAGCTTTGAGGGCTATGGCTACACCTTC.

The rearrangement joins TRBV5-6 to TRBJ2-7, with D tentatively TRBD2 (5 bases). The V end lost 4 bases, the J end lost 5 bases, and 16 bases lay between the germline ends. This CDR3 comprises 14 residues. CDR1 and CDR2 from the germline V gene are SGHDT and YYEEEE. CDR3 DNA: TGTGCCAGCAGCCGCCGAACCCCTAGCAACGAGCAGTACTTC. Protein: CASSRRTPSNEQYF.

As to this clone: This sample also contains other DNA sequences that code for the same CDR3. The genes are TRBV7-9 and TRBJ1-3; D call uncertain. CDR1 and CDR2 from the germline V gene are SEHNR and FQNEAQ (reference sequence). Trimming removed 1 base from V and 1 base from J, with 5 bases in between. The CDR3 is made up of 14 amino acids. CDR3 amino acids: CASSLGTSGNTIYF. As DNA, the CDR3 is TGTGCCAGCAGCTTAGGGACTTCTGGAAACACCATATATTTT.

This clone was picked up a small number of times. V is TRBV2 and J is TRBJ1-5; D gene ambiguous. Germline CDR1 SNHLY, CDR2 FYNNEI. The V gene lost 8 bases and the J gene lost 4 bases, with 15 bases spanning the gap. This CDR3 region has 14 residues. CDR3 residues: CASGSDRNNQPQHF. For the CDR3, the DNA is TGTGCCAGCGGGAGTGACCGGAATAATCAGCCCCAGCATTTT.